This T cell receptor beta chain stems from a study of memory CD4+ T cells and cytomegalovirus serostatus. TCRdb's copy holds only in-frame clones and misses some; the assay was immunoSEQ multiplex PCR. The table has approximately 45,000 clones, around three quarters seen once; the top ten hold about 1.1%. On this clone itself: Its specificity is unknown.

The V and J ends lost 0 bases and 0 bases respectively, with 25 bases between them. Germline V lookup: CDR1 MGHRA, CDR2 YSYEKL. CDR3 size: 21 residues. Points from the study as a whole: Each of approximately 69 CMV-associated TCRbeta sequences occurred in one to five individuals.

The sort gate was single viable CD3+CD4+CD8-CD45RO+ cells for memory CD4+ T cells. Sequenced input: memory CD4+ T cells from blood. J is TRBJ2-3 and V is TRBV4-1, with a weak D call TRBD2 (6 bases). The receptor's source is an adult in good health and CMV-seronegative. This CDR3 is CASSQELGLGTRRRSTDTQYF. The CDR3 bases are TGCGCCAGCAGCCAAGAACTTGGGTTGGGGACTCGCCGGCGGAGCACAGATACGCAGTATTTT.